What follows describes a single T cell receptor beta chain. CDR1 and CDR2 from the germline V gene are SGHRS and YFSETQ. CDR3 length: 17 amino acids. Trimming took off 0 bases at V and 4 bases at J, with 20 bases between the two ends. The record originates from a study of blood T cell repertoires in COVID-19. Study details: Sources were T cells, B-cell-depleted T cells, or PBMCs; the material itself was cDNA or gDNA.

Clones were read by immunoSEQ multiplex PCR, and TCRdb kept only the in-frame ones, dropping some. The sample carries 300,000 to 350,000 clones, around 85% recorded once. Participants, 18 to 89 years old, spanned approximately 26 US areas. Clinical history as reported by participants underpinned cohort assignment. Material: PBMCs or T cells enriched from blood (not recorded which). The chain combines TRBV5-1 with TRBJ2-7; possibly TRBD1 for D (6 bases). The origin of this receptor is a man aged 30 to 45 who had recovered from COVID-19. CDR3 sequence reads: CASSLVGSGAPNYEQYF. CDR3 nucleotides: TGCGCCAGCAGCTTGGTGGGGTCAGGGGCCCCCAATTACGAGCAGTACTTC.